Listed here are 8 T cell receptor beta chains from one sample, sequenced in a study of shared clonotypes between healthy human individuals. Assay: immunoSEQ multiplex PCR; the TCRdb copy retains only in-frame clones and omits some. The table lists hundreds of thousands of clones, 96% of them singletons. Specimen: naive CD4+ T cells sorted from blood. This sample's subset: CD45RA+ positively selected. The receptors here all came from a woman in her thirties in good health.

This rearrangement joins TRBV28 to TRBJ2-5; D perhaps matches TRBD1 (5 bases). The CDR3 runs 14 residues. The germline V and J ends were trimmed by 1 base and 5 bases, with 11 bases remaining between them. Germline V gives CDR1 MDHEN, CDR2 SYDVKM. DNA of the CDR3: TGTGCCAGCAGTTTATATCAGGGTCCCGAGACCCAGTACTTC. It translates to CASSLYQGPETQYF.

The V and J genes are TRBV6-4 and TRBJ1-1; no definite D call. From germline, CDR1 is MRHNA and CDR2 SNTAGT. The CDR3 runs 15 residues. The germline V and J ends were trimmed by 6 bases and 1 base, with 15 bases remaining between them. In DNA form, the CDR3 reads TGTGCCAGCAGACTTAGATACACAGAGAACACTGAAGCTTTCTTT. It specifies CASRLRYTENTEAFF.

This clone occurred once. CDR3: CASSPASAGGQETQYF. CDR3 coding DNA: TGTGCCAGCTCACCGGCTAGCGCGGGAGGCCAAGAGACCCAGTACTTC. The chain carries TRBV18 and TRBJ2-5, with 8 bases fitting TRBD2. Germline V lookup: CDR1 KGHSH, CDR2 LQKENI. The junction had 7 bases not matched to a gene; V was cut back by 3 bases and J by 1 base. This CDR3 is 16 amino acids long.

The chain has TRBV9 and TRBJ2-5; D unclear. The CDR3 extends over 13 amino acids. The V end lost 0 bases, the J end lost 4 bases, and 7 bases lay between the germline ends. From germline, CDR1 is SGDLS and CDR2 YYNGEE. As DNA, the CDR3 is TGTGCCAGCAGCGTAGCCGAGACAGAGACCCAGTACTTC. Translation: CASSVAETETQYF.

This chain connects TRBV5-1 to TRBJ2-7; 12 nucleotides agree with TRBD2. Trimming removed 5 bases from V and 0 bases from J; junction bases left unmatched: 6. This CDR3 contains 16 residues. CDR1 and CDR2 from the germline V gene are SGHRS and YFSETQ. The CDR3, as DNA: TGCGCCAGCAGTTGGACTAGCGGGGTAGGCTCCTACGAGCAGTACTTC. As protein: CASSWTSGVGSYEQYF.

J is TRBJ2-2 and V is TRBV6-1; weak D call: TRBD1 (5 bases). Trimming pared 8 bases from V and 0 bases from J, leaving 10 bases between. Per the germline V gene, CDR1 is MNHNS and CDR2 is SASEGT. The CDR3 consists of 14 residues. The CDR3 is CASSGQSNTGELFF. The CDR3 DNA reads TGTGCCAGCTCCGGACAATCGAACACCGGGGAGCTGTTTTTT.

The rearrangement uses TRBV5-4 and TRBJ2-7, with 7 nucleotides matching TRBD1. This CDR3 has 14 amino acids. The trim removed 5 bases at V and 9 bases at J, leaving 14 bases unmatched. CDR1 and CDR2 (germline): SGHNT, YYREEE (reference sequence). The DNA of the CDR3 is TGTGCCAGCAGAAGACGGGACAGCGACGACCGGCAGTACTTC. Translation gives CASRRRDSDDRQYF.

The chain joins TRBV7-2 to TRBJ2-1; TRBD1 might be the D (6 bases). CDR3 size: 15 residues. V lost 3 bases and J lost 2, with 11 bases in between. Germline V CDR1 and CDR2: SGHTA, FQGNSA. CDR3 loop: CASSFRGGTYNEQFF. CDR3 DNA sequence: TGTGCCAGCAGCTTTCGTGGGGGCACCTACAATGAGCAGTTCTTC.